The T cell receptor beta chain described here comes from a study of T cells in localized non-small cell lung cancer (dated by TCRdb to 2018 to 2020). For context, the study as a whole: The study analyzed T cell repertoires of 200 to 250 early-stage NSCLC patients, comparing tumors and uninvolved tumor-adjacent lungs. The cohort comprised around 240 treatment-naïve NSCLC patients with resected, localized lung tumors. The mean age of the NSCLC patients was under 70 years, with 120 to 150 men and 85 to 110 women.

About this clone itself: This clone's antigen is unknown. It has no much larger one-base neighbor in the sample; base qualities were not kept.

The investigation overall reported the following: Multi-region tumor sequencing was not performed, so intratumor heterogeneity could not be excluded. Uninvolved tumor-adjacent lung showed the highest T cell clonality, higher than tumor, which suggests more focused antigenic responses in the uninvolved tumor-adjacent lung. A median of 57 of the top 100 tumor clones were detected in paired uninvolved adjacent lung, and around 30 of these tumor clones were also found among the top 100 clones of the paired uninvolved adjacent lung. Since the design was exploratory, TCR variables were selected using unadjusted p-values with no false-discovery rate correction. Higher blood T cell density associated with longer overall survival, while higher adjacent-lung clonality associated with shorter survival.

TCR beta CDR3 regions were sequenced from DNA using the immunoSEQ Assay. The authors' analysis ran thus. T cell density was computed as TCR beta template counts normalized to usable DNA estimated by amplifying housekeeping genes. Richness was estimated using the preseqR package, with extrapolation to 400,000 templates for PBMC samples and to 120,000 templates for tissue samples. Clonality was defined as one minus Pielou's evenness. Tissue-enriched TCRs were identified through differential abundance testing performed on productive amino-acid clonotypes, with a minimum total count of 5 and an alpha of 0.1. The Jaccard Index and the Morisita Overlap Index were used to measure how much the repertoires overlapped between compartments. GLIPH grouped TCR beta CDR3s together with public tetramer-defined viral CDR3s, and a viral motif had to include at least three viral sequences and show V-gene enrichment. Drawn from immuneACCESS, this table holds only the in-frame rearrangements with V and J called that TCRdb kept. Clones are partly lost; checked studies trace under half to an unresolved V gene and leave the rest unexplained. V, J and clone size are taken as reported in that table, and D and trimming were inferred from the DNA itself. A total of about 72,000 clones appear in this sample, 84% of them only once. 13% of the sample comes from the top ten.

Spanning cysteine to phenylalanine, the CDR3 consists of 16 amino acids. Left in the record is the CDR3 DNA by itself, 48 bases read in frame from the first base. The CDR1 and CDR2 encoded by the germline V gene (reference sequence) are SGHKS and YYEKEE. After removal of 4 bases from V and 3 bases from J, the junction retains 5 bases not matched to a gene. At diagnosis, tumor, uninvolved tumor-adjacent lung and peripheral blood were collected and then preserved as a mix of FFPE and fresh-frozen material. Blood samples were analyzed as peripheral blood mononuclear cells for TCR repertoire profiling. The sequencing here drew on peripheral blood, taken before any cancer treatment. The source is a female donor over 55 with stage I lung adenocarcinoma. This sequence uses TRBV5-5 and TRBJ2-1; 12 bases in the junction line up with TRBD2. The nucleotides are TGTGCCAGCAGCCTGAGACTAGCGGGGGACTACAATGAGCAGTTCTTC. Its protein is CASSLRLAGDYNEQFF.